This T cell receptor beta chain is drawn from a study of cytomegalovirus exposure and HLA in healthy donors. The primer mix had 60 Vbeta and 13 Jbeta primers. The protocol was immunoSEQ multiplex PCR, while the TCRdb copy is restricted to in-frame clones and leaves out a portion. The sample includes 200,000 to 250,000 clones, around 79% of them seen just once. J gave up 8 bases and V 2 bases, and 11 bases lay outside the gene matches. This CDR3 is built from 15 residues. Germline CDR1 reads MNHNS; CDR2 reads SASEGT. Study-wide results and caveats: The authors later found most CMV-associated TCR beta chains appeared HLA-restricted. Across donors, sequencing depth was assumed by presence/absence analyses to be roughly uniform.

Comment on this clone: Its antigen is undetermined.

The sample was PBMCs. The TCR sequence derives from a man in his late teens or twenties in good health and CMV-seronegative. V gene TRBV6-1 combines with J gene TRBJ1-2, with TRBD1 identical over 7 bases. The CDR3 DNA is TGTGCCAGCAGTGAACCTTCGACAGGGCTTAGAGGCTACACCTTC. Protein product: CASSEPSTGLRGYTF.